The 14 T cell receptor beta chains below come from one sample, sequenced in a study of cytomegalovirus exposure and HLA in healthy donors (dated by TCRdb to the late 2010s). The library was generated by the immunoSEQ multiplex PCR assay. For the multiplex PCR, a mixture combining 60 forward primers for TCR Vbeta segments and 13 reverse primers for TCR Jbeta segments was used. TCRdb took over this immuneACCESS table, retaining in-frame rearrangements with V and J assigned. Such tables are incomplete; in checked studies, under half of the missing clones stem from an unresolved V gene, and the remainder is unexplained. The sample yields approximately 180,000 clones; over 75% were counted once. Around 0.21% of the sample goes to the ten largest clones. The sequenced material came from PBMCs. Receptor source: a girl in the first two years of life in good health and CMV-seronegative.

This clone was detected once. The chain combines TRBV9 with TRBJ2-7; 10 bases are shared with TRBD1. Germline V gene sequence: CDR1 SGDLS, CDR2 YYNGEE. The CDR3 extends over 15 amino acids. With 0 bases clipped from V and 2 bases from J, the junction kept 2 bases outside the gene matches. The CDR3 sequence is CASSVGGQGTYEQYF. In DNA form, the CDR3 reads TGTGCCAGCAGCGTAGGGGGACAGGGGACCTACGAGCAGTACTTC.

This clone was detected once. The V call is TRBV7-2, the J call TRBJ1-2; weak D call: TRBD1 (6 bases). Germline CDR1 and CDR2: SGHTA and FQGNSA. V was clipped by 7 bases and J by 5 bases, with 23 bases between them. The CDR3 runs to 16 residues. CDR3 nucleotide sequence: TGTGCCAGCATCTACAGGGCAGCCTCCTCTATTTATGGCTACACCTTC. It is translated as CASIYRAASSIYGYTF.

CDR3 sequence: CASSAEDSHGNEQFF. As DNA, the CDR3 is TGTGCCAGCAGTGCCGAAGACTCCCATGGAAATGAGCAGTTCTTC. The rearrangement links TRBV6-4 to TRBJ2-1; D is unresolved. Germline CDR1 and CDR2: MRHNA and SNTAGT. The CDR3 spans 15 residues. V lost 4 bases, J lost 7 bases, and 17 bases lay in between.

This chain connects TRBV10-1 to TRBJ1-5; 7 positions match TRBD1. The CDR3 is 16 residues long. Per the germline V gene, CDR1 is WNHNN and CDR2 is SYGVQD (reference sequence). V dropped 3 bases and J dropped 4; count of bases not matched to a gene: 9. The chain's CDR3 is CASSDKEQGRNQPQHF. CDR3 nucleotide sequence: TGCGCCAGCAGTGATAAGGAACAGGGGAGAAATCAGCCCCAGCATTTT.

This chain connects TRBV30 to TRBJ1-5; 7 bases agree with TRBD1. Trimming cost V 0 bases and J 10 bases; bases outside gene matches: 9. The CDR3 is 14 amino acids. Germline CDR1 reads GTSNPN; CDR2 reads SVGIG (reference sequence). DNA for the CDR3: TGTGCCTGGAGTGTACTAGGGGGCGATTCACCCCAGCATTTT. Translated, it gives CAWSVLGGDSPQHF. Supplemented by reference TRBV30 and TRBJ1-5, the full variable domain reads SQTIHQWPATLVQPVGSPLSLECTVEGTSNPNLYWYRQAAGRGLQLLFYSVGIGQISSEVPQNLSASRPQDRQFILSSKKLLLSDSGFYLCAWSVLGGDSPQHFGDGTRLSIL.

Concerning this clone itself: Different DNA sequences within this sample yield the same CDR3. The V and J genes are TRBV7-9 and TRBJ2-3; D call uncertain. Per germline, CDR1 SEHNR and CDR2 FQNEAQ (reference sequence). The CDR3 totals 14 residues. Deletions cut 1 base from V and 4 bases from J, with 9 bases between. The DNA of the CDR3 is TGTGCCAGCAGCTTAGGACTCGCGGCAGATACGCAGTATTTT. Encoded protein: CASSLGLAADTQYF.

As DNA, the CDR3 is TGTGCCTGGAGCGGGAACGAGCAGTACTTC. It codes for CAWSGNEQYF. The chain has TRBV30 and TRBJ2-7, with D possibly matching TRBD2 (5 bases). The CDR3 totals 10 residues. Germline V gene sequence: CDR1 GTSNPN, CDR2 SVGIG (reference sequence). Between the trimmed V and J ends, which lost 3 bases and 5 bases, there was a span of 5 bases.

The chain has TRBV2 and TRBJ1-1; TRBD1 aligns across 11 bases. The CDR3 loop spans 14 amino acids. Unmatched junction bases numbered 4, after V lost 7 bases and J lost 3 bases. In germline, CDR1 is SNHLY, CDR2 FYNNEI. The chain's CDR3 is CASTPDRGHTEAFF. DNA of the CDR3: TGTGCCAGCACCCCGGACAGGGGGCACACTGAAGCTTTCTTT.

The V and J genes are TRBV29-1 and TRBJ1-3; TRBD1 matches at 7 bases. J lost 4 bases, V lost 4 bases, and 4 bases had no gene match. The CDR3 runs to 13 residues. In germline, CDR1 is SQVTM, CDR2 ANQGSEA. CDR3 bases: TGCAGCGTTGGTTACAGGGGAGGAAACACCATATATTTT. Translation gives CSVGYRGGNTIYF. Complete variable domain (other parts from reference TRBV29-1 and TRBJ1-3): SAVISQKPSRDICQRGTSLTIQCQVDSQVTMMFWYRQQPGQSLTLIATANQGSEATYESGFVIDKFPISRPNLTFSTLTVSNMSPEDSSIYLCSVGYRGGNTIYFGEGSWLTVV.

The V gene is TRBV7-9, the J gene TRBJ2-7, with D possibly matching TRBD2 (5 bases). Germline V gene sequence: CDR1 SEHNR, CDR2 FQNEAQ (reference sequence). This CDR3 is built from 16 residues. Trimming removed 8 bases from V and 0 bases from J, with 20 bases in between. The CDR3 DNA sequence: TGTGCCAGCTCCCTCGGCAGAGGGAGCTACTCCTACGAGCAGTACTTC. Its protein product is CASSLGRGSYSYEQYF.

This chain connects TRBV5-4 to TRBJ2-2; 7 bases are shared with TRBD2. V lost 0 bases to trimming and J lost 1 base; unmatched junction nucleotides: 6. The germline CDR1 and CDR2 sequences are SGHNT and YYREEE (reference sequence). The CDR3 length is 17 residues. This chain's CDR3 is CASSLALGGGNTGELFF. The CDR3 bases are TGTGCCAGCAGCTTGGCTTTAGGCGGGGGGAACACCGGGGAGCTGTTTTTT.

The gene calls are TRBV5-4 and TRBJ2-6, with D perhaps matching TRBD2 (6 bases). The germline V gene encodes CDR1 SGHNT and CDR2 YYREEE (reference sequence). Trimming left V 2 bases short and J 1 base short, with 10 bases between. This CDR3 contains 16 residues. In DNA, the CDR3 is TGTGCCAGCAGCTTAGGAGGGACTTCTGGGGCCAACGTCCTGACTTTC. This codes for CASSLGGTSGANVLTF. The full variable domain, its missing parts supplied by reference TRBV5-4 and TRBJ2-6, is ETGVTQSPTHLIKTRGQQVTLRCSSQSGHNTVSWYQQALGQGPQFIFQYYREEENGRGNFPPRFSGLQFPNYSSELNVNALELDDSALYLCASSLGGTSGANVLTFGAGSRLTVL.

This sequence joins TRBV7-8 and TRBJ2-6, with 9 bases aligning to TRBD1. V gave up 5 bases and J gave up 4 bases; unmatched junction bases: 6. CDR1 is SGHVS and CDR2 is FQNEAQ in the germline V gene. CDR3 length: 16 residues. This chain's CDR3 is CASSLQGAAGANVLTF. CDR3 in DNA: TGTGCCAGCAGCCTACAGGGGGCGGCGGGGGCCAACGTCCTGACTTTC.

This chain uses TRBV7-9 with TRBJ2-6, with 11 bases matching TRBD1. The V gene end was trimmed by 6 bases and the J gene end by 0 bases; junction bases not matched to a gene: 10. The germline V gene has CDR1 SEHNR and CDR2 FQNEAQ (reference sequence). CDR3 length: 19 amino acids. CDR3 in amino acids: CASSQDRGRLHSGANVLTF. DNA for the CDR3: TGTGCCAGCAGTCAGGACAGGGGGCGCCTCCACTCTGGGGCCAACGTCCTGACTTTC.